One sample yielded the 19 T cell receptor beta chains listed below, sequenced in a study of T cells in Graves' hyperthyroidism and ophthalmopathy. The investigators amplified TCR beta CDR3 regions from RNA transcripts. The study used the HTBI primer set for a first-round RT-PCR of the TCR CDR3. TCRdb fed the multiplex PCR reads into MiXCR, producing one record per CDR3 protein. The table records about 710,000 distinct CDR3 sequences, about 16% of them present only once. The sample consisted of blood. These receptors were obtained from a man aged 18 to 30 with Graves' hyperthyroidism.

CDR3 DNA sequence: TGTGCCAGTAGTGCGTACAGGGACCAAGAGACCCAGTACTTC. It is translated as CASSAYRDQETQYF. V is TRBV19 and J is TRBJ2-5; a possible D gene is TRBD1 (6 bases). CDR1 and CDR2 (germline): LNHDA, SQIVND (reference sequence). Between the trimmed V and J ends, which lost 5 bases and 0 bases, there was a span of 10 bases. This CDR3 is built from 14 residues.

This clonotype was found many times. This chain links TRBV28 with TRBJ2-7; 9 bases map to TRBD2. This CDR3 contains 16 residues. V shed 4 bases and J 0 bases; nucleotides not matched to a gene: 7. Germline-derived CDR1 and CDR2 are MDHEN and SYDVKM. CDR3 residues: CASSSLAGAPSYEQYF. CDR3 in DNA: TGTGCCAGCAGTTCTTTAGCGGGAGCCCCCTCCTACGAGCAGTACTTC. The full variable domain, rest sourced from reference TRBV28 and TRBJ2-7, is DVKVTQSSRYLVKRTGEKVFLECVQDMDHENMFWYRQDPGLGLRLIYFSYDVKMKEKGDIPEGYSVSREKKERFSLILESASTNQTSMYLCASSSLAGAPSYEQYFGPGTRLTVT.

This chain uses TRBV6-5 with TRBJ2-3; D perhaps matches TRBD2 (6 bases). Deletions cut 0 bases from V and 1 base from J, with 11 bases between. This CDR3 contains 16 residues. Germline CDR1 MNHEY, CDR2 SVGAGI. The CDR3 is CASSYSGGSGTDTQYF. In DNA form, the CDR3 reads TGTGCCAGCAGTTACTCGGGGGGAAGTGGCACAGATACGCAGTATTTT.

This clonotype appeared a few times. V and J are TRBV29-1 and TRBJ1-2; D remains ambiguous. The CDR3 length is 12 residues. Trimming pared 1 base from V and 3 bases from J, leaving 6 bases between. The germline CDR1 and CDR2 sequences are SQVTM and ANQGSEA. CDR3 DNA: TGCAGCGTTGAAGGGGCAGACTATGGCTACACCTTC. Amino acid sequence: CSVEGADYGYTF.

This clonotype was seen many times. The J gene is TRBJ2-7, the V gene TRBV2, with D possibly being TRBD1 (6 bases). The CDR3 runs to 13 residues. Trimming removed 10 bases from V and 0 bases from J, with 13 bases in between. In germline, CDR1 is SNHLY, CDR2 FYNNEI. DNA for the CDR3: TGTGCCATTGATACAGGGAGCTCCTACGAGCAGTACTTC. Encoded protein: CAIDTGSSYEQYF.

This clonotype was counted ten times or more. The chain is built from TRBV30 and TRBJ2-3; weak D call: TRBD2 (6 bases). CDR1 is GTSNPN and CDR2 is SVGIG in the germline V gene (reference sequence). The CDR3 covers 13 residues. Trimming pared 7 bases from V and 3 bases from J, leaving 14 bases between. The CDR3 here is CALDVGRTDTQYF. The DNA for the CDR3 is TGTGCCTTGGATGTAGGGAGGACAGATACGCAGTATTTT.

This clonotype was recorded a few times. The chain is built from TRBV5-1 and TRBJ1-1; 11 nucleotides line up with TRBD1. The CDR3 totals 15 residues. The V gene's germline CDR1 is SGHRS and CDR2 YFSETQ. The V and J ends lost 3 bases and 4 bases, in that order; junction bases with no gene match: 5. The CDR3, as DNA: TGCGCCAGCAGCTGGACCGGGACAGGGGGCACTGAAGCTTTCTTT. Its translation: CASSWTGTGGTEAFF.

This clonotype was counted a few times. The V gene is TRBV12-3 or TRBV12-4, the J gene TRBJ2-7; tentative D call: TRBD1 (6 bases). This CDR3 spans 14 amino acids. V gave up 3 bases and J gave up 2 bases, with 11 bases separating them. The CDR3 loop reads CASSFVQGTYEQYF. The CDR3 DNA is TGTGCCAGCAGTTTCGTTCAGGGGACCTACGAGCAGTACTTC.

This clonotype occurred many times. The V and J genes are TRBV20-1 and TRBJ2-3; 7 bases fit TRBD2. The CDR3 sequence is 13 residues long. V lost 3 bases and J lost 3; bases outside the gene matches: 3. From germline, CDR1 is DFQATT and CDR2 SNEGSKA (reference sequence). CDR3 loop: CSASGGMTDTQYF. The CDR3 bases are TGCAGTGCTAGCGGGGGGATGACAGATACGCAGTATTTT.

This clonotype was detected many times. The V call is TRBV7-2, the J call TRBJ2-3; TRBD2 matches at 9 bases. With 5 bases clipped from V and 5 bases from J, the junction kept 8 bases outside the gene matches. The CDR3 loop spans 15 amino acids. CDR1 is SGHTA and CDR2 is FQGNSA in the germline V gene. CDR3 in DNA: TGTGCCAGCAGCCCCCAGGCGGGGGGGGGAGATACGCAGTATTTT. Translated: CASSPQAGGGDTQYF.

Ten or more counts support this clonotype. The rearrangement uses TRBV11-2 and TRBJ2-5; TRBD1 matches at 12 bases. This CDR3 is 14 amino acids long. Germline V gene lookup returns CDR1 SGHAT and CDR2 FQNNGV. The V segment lost 5 bases and the J segment 4 bases; nucleotides outside the gene matches: 2. In nucleotides, the CDR3 is TGTGCCAGCAGCGGGGACAGGGGGCGAGAGACCCAGTACTTC. It is translated as CASSGDRGRETQYF.

The rearrangement joins TRBV20-1 to TRBJ2-7; D ambiguous. V was shortened by 7 bases and J by 5 bases, with 12 bases between the two germline ends. This CDR3 has 11 amino acids. Looked up from germline, CDR1 is DFQATT and CDR2 is SNEGSKA (reference sequence). CDR3 sequence reads: CSGGQIHEQYF. In nucleotides, the CDR3 is TGCAGTGGAGGTCAGATCCACGAGCAGTACTTC.

This clonotype was picked up many times. This sequence joins TRBV2 and TRBJ1-5; unclear D gene. Trimming took 7 bases from V and 2 from J, leaving 9 bases between them. This CDR3 is 13 amino acids long. From germline, CDR1 is SNHLY and CDR2 FYNNEI. The CDR3 region has the DNA TGTGCCAGCATGGGAAACCGCAATCAGCCCCAGCATTTT. Amino acid sequence: CASMGNRNQPQHF.

This clonotype has at least ten counts. The rearrangement links TRBV10-1 to TRBJ2-1; unclear D gene. This CDR3 has 14 amino acids. The germline CDR1 and CDR2 sequences are WNHNN and SYGVQD (reference sequence). V was clipped by 0 bases and J by 9 bases, with 12 bases between them. CDR3 nucleotides: TGCGCCAGCAGTGAGTCAACGGTCCAAAGTGAGCAGTTCTTC. Its translation is CASSESTVQSEQFF.

This clonotype was observed a few times. This rearrangement joins TRBV4-1 to TRBJ1-4; no firm D call. V was pared by 2 bases and J by 5 bases, with 6 bases between. CDR1 and CDR2 (germline): MGHRA, YSYEKL. The CDR3 extends over 13 amino acids. The CDR3 sequence: CASSQNTNEKLFF. The CDR3 DNA follows: TGCGCCAGCAGCCAAAATACCAATGAAAAACTGTTTTTT.

This clonotype came up a few times. The chain employs TRBV19 and TRBJ1-1; no clear D. CDR1 is LNHDA and CDR2 is SQIVND in the germline V gene (reference sequence). The CDR3 extends over 13 amino acids. V was cut by 7 bases and J by 7 bases, with 16 bases left in between. Here the CDR3 reads CASTLLGRGEAFF. In DNA form, the CDR3 reads TGTGCCAGTACCCTTCTAGGACGGGGTGAAGCTTTCTTT.

This sequence joins TRBV5-5 and TRBJ2-7; no firm D call. Trimming removed 3 bases from V and 7 bases from J, with 17 bases in between. The germline V gene has CDR1 SGHKS and CDR2 YYEKEE (reference sequence). The CDR3 sequence is 14 residues long. The CDR3 is CASSSIFALGEQYF. The CDR3 DNA is TGTGCCAGCAGCTCCATATTCGCTCTAGGTGAGCAGTACTTC.

This clonotype was seen at least ten times. The rearrangement joins TRBV28 to TRBJ2-7; possibly TRBD2 for D (5 bases). In germline, CDR1 is MDHEN, CDR2 SYDVKM. Trimming stripped 5 bases from V and 5 bases from J, with 10 bases between. The CDR3 contains 12 residues. CDR3 in amino acids: CASSDPGNEQYF. CDR3 nucleotides: TGTGCCAGCAGTGACCCGGGGAACGAGCAGTACTTC.

This clonotype was detected a few times. V is TRBV3-1 and J is TRBJ2-1; 9 nucleotides agree with TRBD1. With V trimmed by 2 bases and J by 5 bases, 4 bases remained unmatched. The length of the CDR3 is 15 residues. The germline CDR1 and CDR2 sequences are LGHDT and YNNKEL (reference sequence). CDR3 sequence reads: CASSQWDRVNNEQFF. The CDR3 DNA is TGTGCCAGCAGCCAATGGGACAGGGTAAACAATGAGCAGTTCTTC.